The T cell receptor (beta chain) under discussion was sequenced for a study of cytomegalovirus exposure and HLA in healthy donors. Study-wide results and caveats: Analysis was carried out at a later point, and it linked a missense DCLRE1C variant to TCR beta V- and J-gene trimming. An assumption of roughly uniform sequencing depth across donors underlay the presence/absence analyses. A few V segments could not be told apart, such as TRBV6-2 and TRBV6-3, and were left out.

This clone has only a few counts. Antigen unknown. Donors in the study were healthy people who gave bone marrow. Primers for the PCR totalled 60 Vbeta and 13 Jbeta. Sequencing was performed with immunoSEQ multiplex PCR; in TCRdb, only in-frame clones are kept and a portion is missing. Of some 110,000 clones listed, 9% to 10% are singletons. From germline, CDR1 is GTSNPN and CDR2 SVGIG (reference sequence). This CDR3 is 14 amino acids long. The V and J ends lost 0 bases and 5 bases respectively, with 11 bases between them. Sequences were obtained from PBMCs. The rearrangement joins TRBV30 to TRBJ1-5; D gene uncertain. This receptor was obtained from a man between 25 and 39 years old in good health and CMV-seronegative. The CDR3 region is CAWSVRSRDQPQHF. The CDR3 nucleotides are TGTGCCTGGAGTGTACGGTCGAGAGATCAGCCCCAGCATTTT.